This entry describes one TCR beta chain. The data are from a study of blood T cell repertoires in COVID-19. Study background: The United States, Italy and Spain were the sources of the acute and convalescent COVID-19 samples. T cells, B-cell-depleted T cells, or PBMCs provided the cDNA or gDNA that served as material.

In the original workflow: Estimates of nucleated cell counts were drawn from the amplification of reference gene primers. The table came from immunoSEQ multiplex PCR; TCRdb's copy has only in-frame clones and leaves some out. V, J and clone size reflect that table, while D and trimming were determined from the DNA. The sample lists roughly 330,000 clones; approximately 82% were seen once. Germline V lookup: CDR1 SNHLY, CDR2 FYNNEI. This CDR3 region has 13 residues. Deletions cut 6 bases from V and 4 bases from J, with 13 bases between. Sequenced sample: peripheral blood. The sequence came from a woman in her 50s with acute or convalescent COVID-19. This chain joins TRBV2 and TRBJ2-7; TRBD2 is a possible D gene (5 bases). The CDR3 loop reads CASRPDGEYEQYF. In nucleotides, the CDR3 is TGTGCCAGCAGGCCGGACGGGGAGTACGAGCAGTACTTC.